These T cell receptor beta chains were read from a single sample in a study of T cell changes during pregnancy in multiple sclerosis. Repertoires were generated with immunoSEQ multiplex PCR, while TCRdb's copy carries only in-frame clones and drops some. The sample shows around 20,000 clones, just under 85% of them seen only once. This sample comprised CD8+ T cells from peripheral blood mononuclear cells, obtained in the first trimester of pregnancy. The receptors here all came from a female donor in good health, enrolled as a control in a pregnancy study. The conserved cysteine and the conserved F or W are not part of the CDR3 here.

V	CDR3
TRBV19	ASSIGETGANVLT
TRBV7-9	ASSHKDRPQGAEQY
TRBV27	ASSSLVSSVSSYEQY
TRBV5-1	ASSLEGQGFDGYT
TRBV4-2	ASSQDLGGTANTEAF
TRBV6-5	ASIPTGGNTEAF
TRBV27	ASSSGGYEQY
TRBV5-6	ASSERGTAYEQY
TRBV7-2	ASSSEGLARGTDTQY
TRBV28	ASSFGGAQH
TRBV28	ASSLMGGDGYGYT
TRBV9	ASSAPPGGLGYEQY
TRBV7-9	ASSLGGPPNYGYT
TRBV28	ASRPITGNYGYT
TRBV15	ATSRSSGDRAGETQY
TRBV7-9	ASSLSAGKYEQY
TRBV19	AYLRDTEAF
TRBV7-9	ASSSGTGVSPSTDTQY
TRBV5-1	ASRVDRGARNSPLH
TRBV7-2	ASSPDRGLEETQY
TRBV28	ASSRLLGLAVLSSYNEQF
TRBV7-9	ASSLNDRSRGEAF
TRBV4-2	ASSQGGTGHNEQF
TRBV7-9	ASSRTGVRDEQY
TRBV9	ASSGPSGSSYNEQF
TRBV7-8	ASSLVDRSYNSPLH
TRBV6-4	ASSKTGSPGELF
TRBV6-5	ASSPRDTNTEAF
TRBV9	ASSQRGGLADNEQF
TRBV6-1	ASSERETGVSLH
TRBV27	ASQRGNSNQPQH
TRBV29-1	SVGQGGEKLF
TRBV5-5	ASSLEDRGPYEQY
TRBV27	ASSPSHPHDTYNSPLH
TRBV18	ASSPLGLAANTGELF
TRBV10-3	ATVGAGAETQY